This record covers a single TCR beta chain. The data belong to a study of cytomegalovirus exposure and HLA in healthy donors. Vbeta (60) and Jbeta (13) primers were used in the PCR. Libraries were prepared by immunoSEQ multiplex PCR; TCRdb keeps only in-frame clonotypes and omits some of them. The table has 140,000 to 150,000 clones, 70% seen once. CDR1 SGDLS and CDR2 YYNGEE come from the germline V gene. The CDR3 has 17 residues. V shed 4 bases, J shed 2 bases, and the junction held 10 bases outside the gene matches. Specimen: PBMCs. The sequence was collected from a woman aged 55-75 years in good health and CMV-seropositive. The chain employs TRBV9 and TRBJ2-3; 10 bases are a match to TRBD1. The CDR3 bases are TGTGCCAGCAGCTCCCCGGCCGGGACAGGGGTCACAGATACGCAGTATTTT. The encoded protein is CASSSPAGTGVTDTQYF.